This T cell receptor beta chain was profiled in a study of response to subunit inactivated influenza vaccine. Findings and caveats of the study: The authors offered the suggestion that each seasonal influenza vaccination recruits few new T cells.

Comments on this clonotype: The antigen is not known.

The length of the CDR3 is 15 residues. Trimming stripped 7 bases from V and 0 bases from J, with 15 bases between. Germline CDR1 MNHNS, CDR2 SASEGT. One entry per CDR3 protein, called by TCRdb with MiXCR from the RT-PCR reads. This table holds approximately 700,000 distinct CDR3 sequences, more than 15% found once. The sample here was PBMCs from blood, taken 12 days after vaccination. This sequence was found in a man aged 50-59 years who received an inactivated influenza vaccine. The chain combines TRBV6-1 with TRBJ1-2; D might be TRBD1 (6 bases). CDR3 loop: CASKIQGPANYGYTF. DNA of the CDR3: TGTGCCAGCAAGATACAGGGACCGGCTAACTATGGCTACACCTTC.